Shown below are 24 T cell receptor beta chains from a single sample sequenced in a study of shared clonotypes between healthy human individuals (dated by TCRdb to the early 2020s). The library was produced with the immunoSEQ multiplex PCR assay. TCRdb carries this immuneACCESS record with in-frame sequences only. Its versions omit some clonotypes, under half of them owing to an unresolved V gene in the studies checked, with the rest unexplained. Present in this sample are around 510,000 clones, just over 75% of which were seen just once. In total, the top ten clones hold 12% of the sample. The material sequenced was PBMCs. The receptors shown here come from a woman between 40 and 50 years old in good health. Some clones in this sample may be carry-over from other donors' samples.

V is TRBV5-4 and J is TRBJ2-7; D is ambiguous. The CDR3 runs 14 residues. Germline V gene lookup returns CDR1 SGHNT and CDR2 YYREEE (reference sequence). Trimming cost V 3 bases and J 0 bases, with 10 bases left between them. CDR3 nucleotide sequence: TGTGCCAGCAGCTCCGACCTGGGCTCCTACGAGCAGTACTTC. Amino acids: CASSSDLGSYEQYF.

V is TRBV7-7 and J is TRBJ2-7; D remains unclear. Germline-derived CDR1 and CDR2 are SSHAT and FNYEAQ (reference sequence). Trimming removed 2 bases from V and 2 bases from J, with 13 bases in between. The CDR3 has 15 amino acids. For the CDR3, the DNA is TGTGCCAGCAGCTTAAACAGAACTCAGCCCTACGAGCAGTACTTC. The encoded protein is CASSLNRTQPYEQYF.

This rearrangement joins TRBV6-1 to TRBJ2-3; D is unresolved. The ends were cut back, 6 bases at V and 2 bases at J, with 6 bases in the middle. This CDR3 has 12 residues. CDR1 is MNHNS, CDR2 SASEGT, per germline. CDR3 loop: CASRKVTDTQYF. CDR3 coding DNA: TGTGCCAGCAGAAAAGTCACAGATACGCAGTATTTT.

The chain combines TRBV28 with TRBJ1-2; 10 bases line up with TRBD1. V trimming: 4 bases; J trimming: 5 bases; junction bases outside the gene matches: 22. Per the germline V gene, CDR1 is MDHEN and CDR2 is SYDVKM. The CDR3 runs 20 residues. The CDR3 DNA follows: TGTGCCAGCAGTTCCCCCCGCCCTGACAGGGGGCGAAAACAGGGGTATGGCTACACCTTC. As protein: CASSSPRPDRGRKQGYGYTF.

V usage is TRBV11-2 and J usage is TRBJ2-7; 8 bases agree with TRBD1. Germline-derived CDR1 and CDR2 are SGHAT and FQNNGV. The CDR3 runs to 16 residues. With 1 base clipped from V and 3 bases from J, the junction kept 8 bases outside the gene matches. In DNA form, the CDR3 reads TGTGCCAGCAGCTTAGTGGGGACAGGTTACTACTACGAGCAGTACTTC. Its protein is CASSLVGTGYYYEQYF.

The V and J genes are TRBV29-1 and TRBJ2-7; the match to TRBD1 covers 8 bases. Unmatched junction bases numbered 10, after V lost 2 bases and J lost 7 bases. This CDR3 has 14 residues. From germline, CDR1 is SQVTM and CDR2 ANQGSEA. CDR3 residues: CSVEIGQGISEQYF. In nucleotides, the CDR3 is TGCAGCGTTGAAATAGGACAGGGAATATCTGAGCAGTACTTC.

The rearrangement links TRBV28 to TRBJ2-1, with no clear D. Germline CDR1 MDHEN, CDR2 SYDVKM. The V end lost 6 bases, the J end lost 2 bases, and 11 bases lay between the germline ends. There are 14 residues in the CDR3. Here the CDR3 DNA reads TGTGCCAGCAGAGGGCTAACAGCCTACAATGAGCAGTTCTTC. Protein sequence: CASRGLTAYNEQFF.

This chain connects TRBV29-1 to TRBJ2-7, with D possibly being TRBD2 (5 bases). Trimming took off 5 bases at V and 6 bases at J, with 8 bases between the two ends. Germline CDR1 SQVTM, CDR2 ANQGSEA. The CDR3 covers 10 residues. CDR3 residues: CSVMEVEQYF. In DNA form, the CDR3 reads TGCAGCGTTATGGAGGTCGAGCAGTACTTC.

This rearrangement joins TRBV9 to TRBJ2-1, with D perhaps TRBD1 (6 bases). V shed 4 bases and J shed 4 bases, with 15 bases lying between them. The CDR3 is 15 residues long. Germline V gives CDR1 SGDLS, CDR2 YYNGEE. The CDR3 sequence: CASSPDQGTYNEQFF. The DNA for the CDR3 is TGTGCCAGCAGCCCAGACCAGGGGACGTACAATGAGCAGTTCTTC.

The CDR3 bases are TGTGCCAGTAGTACCCAGGACAGGGGATGGAACACTGAAGCTTTCTTT. It yields the protein CASSTQDRGWNTEAFF. This chain uses TRBV19 with TRBJ1-1; 9 bases match TRBD1. This CDR3 is built from 16 residues. Trimming took 4 bases from V and 1 from J; bases not matched to a gene: 7. Germline assignment: CDR1 LNHDA and CDR2 SQIVND (reference sequence). Full variable domain (outside the CDR3, taken from reference TRBV19 and TRBJ1-1): DGGITQSPKYLFRKEGQNVTLSCEQNLNHDAMYWYRQDPGQGLRLIYYSQIVNDFQKGDIAEGYSVSREKKESFPLTVTSAQKNPTAFYLCASSTQDRGWNTEAFFGQGTRLTVV.

The chain's CDR3 is CASTSRTAPNYGYTF. The CDR3 coding sequence is TGTGCCAGCACCTCACGGACAGCACCCAACTATGGCTACACCTTC. The chain has TRBV9 and TRBJ1-2; D may be TRBD1 (6 bases). The CDR3 spans 15 residues. Trimming stripped 6 bases from V and 2 bases from J, with 17 bases between. Per germline, CDR1 SGDLS and CDR2 YYNGEE. The full variable domain, its missing parts supplied by reference TRBV9 and TRBJ1-2, is DSGVTQTPKHLITATGQRVTLRCSPRSGDLSVYWYQQSLDQGLQFLIQYYNGEERAKGNILERFSAQQFPDLHSELNLSSLELGDSALYFCASTSRTAPNYGYTFGSGTRLTVV.

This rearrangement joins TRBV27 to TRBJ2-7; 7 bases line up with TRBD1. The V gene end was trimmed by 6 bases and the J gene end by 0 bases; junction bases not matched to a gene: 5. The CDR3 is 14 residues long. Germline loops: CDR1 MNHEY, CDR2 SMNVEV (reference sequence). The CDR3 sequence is CASSLNRGSYEQYF. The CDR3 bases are TGTGCCAGCAGCCTTAACAGGGGCTCCTACGAGCAGTACTTC.

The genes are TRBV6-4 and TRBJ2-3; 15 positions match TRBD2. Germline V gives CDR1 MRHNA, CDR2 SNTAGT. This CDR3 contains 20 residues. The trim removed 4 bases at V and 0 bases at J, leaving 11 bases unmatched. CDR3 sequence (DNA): TGTGCCAGCAGTGCCAGGACTAGCGGGAGGGCCCGTGGTAGCACAGATACGCAGTATTTT. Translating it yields CASSARTSGRARGSTDTQYF.

The CDR3 nucleotides read TGCGCCAGCAGTGATGGAGCGGGAGGCCCAGATACGCAGTATTTT. It is translated as CASSDGAGGPDTQYF. The rearrangement links TRBV10-1 to TRBJ2-3, with TRBD2 matching over 9 bases. In germline, CDR1 is WNHNN, CDR2 SYGVQD (reference sequence). The V segment lost 3 bases and the J segment 4 bases; nucleotides outside the gene matches: 5. The CDR3 totals 15 residues.

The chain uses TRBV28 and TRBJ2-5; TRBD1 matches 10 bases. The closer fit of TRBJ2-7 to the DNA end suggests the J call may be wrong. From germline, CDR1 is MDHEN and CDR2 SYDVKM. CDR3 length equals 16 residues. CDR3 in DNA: TGTGCCAGCAGCCCCCCCCCGACAGGGGGCATCTACGAGCAGTACTTC. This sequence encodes CASSPPPTGGIYEQYF.

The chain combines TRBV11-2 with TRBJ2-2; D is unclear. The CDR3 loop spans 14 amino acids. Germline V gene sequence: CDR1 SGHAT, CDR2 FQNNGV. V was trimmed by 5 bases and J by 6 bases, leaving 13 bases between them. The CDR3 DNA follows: TGTGCCAGCAGCATCAGGCAGGTTCCCGGGGAGCTGTTTTTT. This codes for CASSIRQVPGELFF.

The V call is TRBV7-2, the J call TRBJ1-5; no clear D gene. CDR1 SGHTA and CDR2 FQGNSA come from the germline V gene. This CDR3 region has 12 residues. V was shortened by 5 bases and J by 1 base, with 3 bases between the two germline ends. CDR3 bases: TGTGCCAGCAGCGCCAGCAATCAGCCCCAGCATTTT. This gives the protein CASSASNQPQHF.

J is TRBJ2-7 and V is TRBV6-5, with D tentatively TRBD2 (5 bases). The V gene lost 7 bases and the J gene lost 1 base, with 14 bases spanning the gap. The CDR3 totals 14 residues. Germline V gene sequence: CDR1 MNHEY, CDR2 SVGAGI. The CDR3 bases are TGTGCCAGCAAGCCCGGGCGAGGGTCCTACGAGCAGTACTTC. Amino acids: CASKPGRGSYEQYF.

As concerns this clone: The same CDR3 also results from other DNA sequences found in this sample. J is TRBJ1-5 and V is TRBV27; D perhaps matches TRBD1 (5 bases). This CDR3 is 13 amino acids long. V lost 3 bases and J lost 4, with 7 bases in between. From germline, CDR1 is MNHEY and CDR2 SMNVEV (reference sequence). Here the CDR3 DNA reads TGTGCCAGCAGTTTTAGGGGAAATCAGCCCCAGCATTTT. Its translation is CASSFRGNQPQHF.

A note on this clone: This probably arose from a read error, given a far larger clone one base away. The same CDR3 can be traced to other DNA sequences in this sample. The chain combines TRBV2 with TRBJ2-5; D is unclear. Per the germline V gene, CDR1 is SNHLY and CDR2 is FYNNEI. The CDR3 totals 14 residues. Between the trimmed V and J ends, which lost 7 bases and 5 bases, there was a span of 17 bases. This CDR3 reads CASMGPPRAETQYF. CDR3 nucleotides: TGTGCCAGCATGGGCCCCCCGCGCGCGGAGACCCAGTACTTC.

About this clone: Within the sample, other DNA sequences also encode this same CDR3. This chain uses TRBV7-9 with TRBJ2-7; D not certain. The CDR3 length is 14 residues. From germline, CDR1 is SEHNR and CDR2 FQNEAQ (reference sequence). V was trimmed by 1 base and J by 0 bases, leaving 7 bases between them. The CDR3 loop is CASSLGASSYEQYF. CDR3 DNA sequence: TGTGCCAGCAGCTTAGGTGCGAGCTCCTACGAGCAGTACTTC.

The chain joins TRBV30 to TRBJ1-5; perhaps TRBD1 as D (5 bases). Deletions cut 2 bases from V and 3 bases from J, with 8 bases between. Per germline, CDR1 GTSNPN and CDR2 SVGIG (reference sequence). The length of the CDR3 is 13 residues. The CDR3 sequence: CAWSQGPNQPQHF. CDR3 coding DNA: TGTGCCTGGAGTCAGGGCCCCAATCAGCCCCAGCATTTT.

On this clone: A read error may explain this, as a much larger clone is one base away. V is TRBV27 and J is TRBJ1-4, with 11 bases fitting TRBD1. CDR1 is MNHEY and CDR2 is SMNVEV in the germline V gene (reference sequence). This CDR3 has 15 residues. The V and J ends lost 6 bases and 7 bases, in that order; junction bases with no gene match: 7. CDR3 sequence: CASRAGQGEIEKLFF. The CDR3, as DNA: TGTGCCAGCAGGGCGGGACAGGGGGAAATTGAAAAACTGTTTTTT.

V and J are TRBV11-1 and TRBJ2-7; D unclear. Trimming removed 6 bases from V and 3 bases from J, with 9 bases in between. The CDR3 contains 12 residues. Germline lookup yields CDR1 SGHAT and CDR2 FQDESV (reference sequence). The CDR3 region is CASRKDNYEQYF. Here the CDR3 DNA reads TGTGCCAGCAGGAAAGACAACTACGAGCAGTACTTC.